This TCR beta chain emerged from a study of blood T cell repertoires in COVID-19. Study-wide context: Samples came from the United States, Italy and Spain, spanning acute and convalescent COVID-19. From T cells, B-cell-depleted T cells, or PBMCs came the material, which was cDNA or gDNA.

The method was immunoSEQ multiplex PCR; TCRdb's version includes in-frame clones alone and lacks a portion of them. The table shows 100,000 to 150,000 clones, with about 83% occurring only once. V lost 0 bases to trimming and J lost 1 base, with 9 bases between them. The CDR3 spans 15 residues. Germline V CDR1 and CDR2: SGHDT, YYEEEE. This clone was seen more than once but under ten times. This TCR derives from a man aged 40-50 years with active or convalescent COVID-19. The sequencing sample was made of peripheral blood. The chain joins TRBV5-6 to TRBJ2-3; a possible D gene is TRBD1 (6 bases). CDR3: CASSLVKGGTDTQYF. In DNA, the CDR3 is TGTGCCAGCAGCTTGGTTAAGGGGGGCACAGATACGCAGTATTTT. The full variable domain, its missing parts supplied by reference TRBV5-6 and TRBJ2-3, is DAGVTQSPTHLIKTRGQQVTLRCSPKSGHDTVSWYQQALGQGPQFIFQYYEEEERQRGNFPDRFSGHQFPNYSSELNVNALLLGDSALYLCASSLVKGGTDTQYFGPGTRLTVL.